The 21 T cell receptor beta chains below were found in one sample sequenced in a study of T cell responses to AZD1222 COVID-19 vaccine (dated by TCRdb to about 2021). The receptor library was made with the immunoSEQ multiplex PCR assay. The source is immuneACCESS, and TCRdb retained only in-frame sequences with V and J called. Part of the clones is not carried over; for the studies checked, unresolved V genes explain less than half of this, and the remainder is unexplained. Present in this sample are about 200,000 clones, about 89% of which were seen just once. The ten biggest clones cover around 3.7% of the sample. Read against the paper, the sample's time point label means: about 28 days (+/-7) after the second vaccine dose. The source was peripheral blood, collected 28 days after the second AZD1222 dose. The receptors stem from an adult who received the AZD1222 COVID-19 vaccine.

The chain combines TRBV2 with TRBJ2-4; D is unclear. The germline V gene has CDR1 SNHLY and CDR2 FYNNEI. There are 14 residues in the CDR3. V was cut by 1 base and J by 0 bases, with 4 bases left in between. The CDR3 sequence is CASSEGGAKNIQYF. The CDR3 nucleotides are TGTGCCAGCAGTGAAGGGGGAGCCAAAAACATTCAGTACTTC.

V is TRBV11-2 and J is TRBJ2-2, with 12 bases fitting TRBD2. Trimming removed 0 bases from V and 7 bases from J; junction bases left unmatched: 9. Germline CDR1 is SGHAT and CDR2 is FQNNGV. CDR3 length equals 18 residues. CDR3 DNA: TGTGCCAGCAGCTTAGATAATCTAGCGGGAGGGCCGGACGGGGAGCTGTTTTTT. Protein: CASSLDNLAGGPDGELFF.

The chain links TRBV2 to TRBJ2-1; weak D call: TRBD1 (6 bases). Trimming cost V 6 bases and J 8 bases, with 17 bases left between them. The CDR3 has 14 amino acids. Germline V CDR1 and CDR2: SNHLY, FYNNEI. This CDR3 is CASSEQGPMDEQFF. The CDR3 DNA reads TGTGCCAGCAGCGAACAGGGACCTATGGATGAGCAGTTCTTC.

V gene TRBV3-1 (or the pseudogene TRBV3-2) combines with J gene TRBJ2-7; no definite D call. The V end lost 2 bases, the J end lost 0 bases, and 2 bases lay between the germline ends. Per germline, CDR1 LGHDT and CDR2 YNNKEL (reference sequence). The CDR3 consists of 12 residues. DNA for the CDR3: TGTGCCAGCAGCCAAAGCTCCTACGAGCAGTACTTC. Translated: CASSQSSYEQYF.

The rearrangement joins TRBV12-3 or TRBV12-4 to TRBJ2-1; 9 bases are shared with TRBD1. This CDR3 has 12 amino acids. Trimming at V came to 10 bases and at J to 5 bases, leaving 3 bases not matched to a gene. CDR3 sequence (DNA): TGTGCCACAGGACAGGGGAACAATGAGCAGTTCTTC. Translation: CATGQGNNEQFF.

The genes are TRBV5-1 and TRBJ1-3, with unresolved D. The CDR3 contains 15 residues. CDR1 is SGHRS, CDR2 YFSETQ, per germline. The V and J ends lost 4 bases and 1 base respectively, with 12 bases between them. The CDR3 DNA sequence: TGCGCCAGCAGCCTCCTCCCGGGTTCTGGAAACACCATATATTTT. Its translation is CASSLLPGSGNTIYF.

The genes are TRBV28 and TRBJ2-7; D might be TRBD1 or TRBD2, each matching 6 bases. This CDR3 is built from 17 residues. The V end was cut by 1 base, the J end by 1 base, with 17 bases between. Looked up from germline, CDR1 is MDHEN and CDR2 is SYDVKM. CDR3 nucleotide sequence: TGTGCCAGCAGTTTATTCCTCGGAACAGGGACTTCCTACGAGCAGTACTTC. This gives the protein CASSLFLGTGTSYEQYF. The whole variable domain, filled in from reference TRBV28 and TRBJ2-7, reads DVKVTQSSRYLVKRTGEKVFLECVQDMDHENMFWYRQDPGLGLRLIYFSYDVKMKEKGDIPEGYSVSREKKERFSLILESASTNQTSMYLCASSLFLGTGTSYEQYFGPGTRLTVT.

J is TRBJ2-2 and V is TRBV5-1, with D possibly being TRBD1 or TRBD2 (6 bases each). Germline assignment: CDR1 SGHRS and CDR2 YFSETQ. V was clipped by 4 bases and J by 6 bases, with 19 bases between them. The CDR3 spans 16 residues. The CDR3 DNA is TGCGCCAGCAGCCTCACCGGGAAGGGGGAGGCCGGGGAGCTGTTTTTT. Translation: CASSLTGKGEAGELFF.

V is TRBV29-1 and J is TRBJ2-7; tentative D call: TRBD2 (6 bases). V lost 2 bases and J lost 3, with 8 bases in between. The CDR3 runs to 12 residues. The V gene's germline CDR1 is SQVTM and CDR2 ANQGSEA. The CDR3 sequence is CSVEWRDYEQYF. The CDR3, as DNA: TGCAGCGTTGAATGGAGGGACTACGAGCAGTACTTC.

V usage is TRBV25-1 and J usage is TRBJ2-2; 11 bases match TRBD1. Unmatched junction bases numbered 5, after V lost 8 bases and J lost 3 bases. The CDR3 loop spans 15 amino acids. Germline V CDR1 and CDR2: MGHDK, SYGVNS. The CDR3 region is CASGGQGAYTGELFF. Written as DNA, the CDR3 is TGTGCCAGCGGAGGACAGGGGGCCTACACCGGGGAGCTGTTTTTT.

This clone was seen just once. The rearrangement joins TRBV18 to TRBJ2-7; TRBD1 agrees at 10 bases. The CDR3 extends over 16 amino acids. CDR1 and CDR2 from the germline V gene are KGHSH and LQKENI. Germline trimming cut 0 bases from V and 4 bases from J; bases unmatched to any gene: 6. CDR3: CASSPPTGGFRYEQYF. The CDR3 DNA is TGTGCCAGCTCACCACCGACAGGGGGCTTTAGGTACGAGCAGTACTTC.

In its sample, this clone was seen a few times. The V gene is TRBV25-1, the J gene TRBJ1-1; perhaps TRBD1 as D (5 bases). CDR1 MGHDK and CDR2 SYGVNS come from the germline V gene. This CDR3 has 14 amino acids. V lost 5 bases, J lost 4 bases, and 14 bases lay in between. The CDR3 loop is CASSFGTLGTEAFF. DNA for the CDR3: TGTGCCAGCAGTTTCGGGACGCTCGGCACTGAAGCTTTCTTT.

For the CDR3, the DNA is TGTGCCAGCAGTTACAGCAGCTTCTATGGCTACACCTTC. Encoded protein: CASSYSSFYGYTF. The chain carries TRBV6-2 or TRBV6-3 and TRBJ1-2; D ambiguous. There are 13 residues in the CDR3. The germline V gene encodes CDR1 MNHEY and CDR2 SVGEGT. The V end lost 2 bases, the J end lost 4 bases, and 8 bases lay between the germline ends.

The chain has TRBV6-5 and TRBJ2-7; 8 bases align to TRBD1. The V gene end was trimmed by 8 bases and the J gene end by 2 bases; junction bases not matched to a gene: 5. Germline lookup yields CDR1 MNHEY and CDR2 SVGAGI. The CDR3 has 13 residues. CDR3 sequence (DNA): TGTGCCAGCGGTTGGGGACAGGCCTACGAGCAGTACTTC. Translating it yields CASGWGQAYEQYF.

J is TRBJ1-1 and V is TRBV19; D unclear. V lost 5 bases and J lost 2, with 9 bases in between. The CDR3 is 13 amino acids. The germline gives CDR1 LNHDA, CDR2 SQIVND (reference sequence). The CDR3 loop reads CASSPPENTEAFF. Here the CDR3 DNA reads TGTGCCAGTAGTCCTCCGGAAAACACTGAAGCTTTCTTT.

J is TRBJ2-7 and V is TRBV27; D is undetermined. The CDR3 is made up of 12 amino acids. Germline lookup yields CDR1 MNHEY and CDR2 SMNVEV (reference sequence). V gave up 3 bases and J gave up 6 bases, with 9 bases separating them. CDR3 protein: CASSFRVGEQYF. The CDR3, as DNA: TGTGCCAGCAGTTTCCGTGTAGGCGAGCAGTACTTC.

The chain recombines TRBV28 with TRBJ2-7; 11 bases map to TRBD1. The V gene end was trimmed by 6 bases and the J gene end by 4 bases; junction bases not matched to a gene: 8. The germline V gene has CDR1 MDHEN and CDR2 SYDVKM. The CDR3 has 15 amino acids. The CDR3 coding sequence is TGTGCCAGCAGAGAGACCGGGACAGGGGGTTACGAGCAGTACTTC. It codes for CASRETGTGGYEQYF.

CDR3 sequence (DNA): TGTGCCAGCAGCCCCCTTTCGTCGCTAGCGTTCTACGAGCAGTACTTC. It encodes CASSPLSSLAFYEQYF. The V call is TRBV6-4, the J call TRBJ2-7, with D maybe TRBD2 (6 bases). The V gene lost 6 bases and the J gene lost 3 bases, with 21 bases spanning the gap. The CDR3 consists of 16 residues. The germline CDR1 and CDR2 sequences are MRHNA and SNTAGT.

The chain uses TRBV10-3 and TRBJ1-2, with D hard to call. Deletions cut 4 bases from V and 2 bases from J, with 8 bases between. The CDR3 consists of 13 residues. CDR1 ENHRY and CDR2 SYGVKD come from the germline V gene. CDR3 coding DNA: TGTGCCATCAGTGGTAGCCAGAACTATGGCTACACCTTC. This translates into CAISGSQNYGYTF.

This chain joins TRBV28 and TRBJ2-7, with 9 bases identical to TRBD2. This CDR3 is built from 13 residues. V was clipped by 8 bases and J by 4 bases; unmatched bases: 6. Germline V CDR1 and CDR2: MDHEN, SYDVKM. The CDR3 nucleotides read TGTGCCAGCGGTAGCGGGAGTCTATACGAGCAGTACTTC. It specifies CASGSGSLYEQYF. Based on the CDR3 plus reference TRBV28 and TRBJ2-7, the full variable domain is DVKVTQSSRYLVKRTGEKVFLECVQDMDHENMFWYRQDPGLGLRLIYFSYDVKMKEKGDIPEGYSVSREKKERFSLILESASTNQTSMYLCASGSGSLYEQYFGPGTRLTVT.

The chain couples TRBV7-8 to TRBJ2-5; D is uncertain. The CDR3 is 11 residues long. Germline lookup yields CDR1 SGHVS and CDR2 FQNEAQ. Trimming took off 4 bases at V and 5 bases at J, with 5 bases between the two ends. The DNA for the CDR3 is TGTGCCAGCAGCTCGGTGGAGACCCAGTACTTC. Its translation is CASSSVETQYF.